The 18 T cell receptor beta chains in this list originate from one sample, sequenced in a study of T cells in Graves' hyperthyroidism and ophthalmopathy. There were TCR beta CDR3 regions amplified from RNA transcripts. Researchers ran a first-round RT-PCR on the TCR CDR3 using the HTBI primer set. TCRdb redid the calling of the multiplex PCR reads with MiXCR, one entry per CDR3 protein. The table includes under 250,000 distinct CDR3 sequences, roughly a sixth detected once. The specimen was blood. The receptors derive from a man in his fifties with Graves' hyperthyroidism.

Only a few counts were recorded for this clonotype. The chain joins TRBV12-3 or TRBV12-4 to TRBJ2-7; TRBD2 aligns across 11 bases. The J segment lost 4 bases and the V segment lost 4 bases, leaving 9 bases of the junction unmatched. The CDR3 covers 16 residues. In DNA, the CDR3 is TGTGCCAGCAGTTCATTAGGGGGGACTAGCGGTTACGAGCAGTACTTC. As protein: CASSSLGGTSGYEQYF.

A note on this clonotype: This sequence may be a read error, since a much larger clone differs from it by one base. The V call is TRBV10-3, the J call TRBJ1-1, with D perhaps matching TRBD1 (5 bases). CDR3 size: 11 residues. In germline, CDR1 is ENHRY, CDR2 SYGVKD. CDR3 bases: TGTGCCATCAGCAGTGGGACTGAAGCTCTCTTT. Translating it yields CAISSGTEALF.

The DNA for the CDR3 is TGTGCCACCAGTGATTTCCGACTAGCGGGAGTAGATACGCAGTATTTT. As protein: CATSDFRLAGVDTQYF. This rearrangement joins TRBV24-1 to TRBJ2-3; 12 bases map to TRBD2. The CDR3 extends over 16 amino acids. J gave up 5 bases and V 1 base, and 3 bases lay outside the gene matches. The germline CDR1 and CDR2 sequences are KGHDR and SFDVKD.

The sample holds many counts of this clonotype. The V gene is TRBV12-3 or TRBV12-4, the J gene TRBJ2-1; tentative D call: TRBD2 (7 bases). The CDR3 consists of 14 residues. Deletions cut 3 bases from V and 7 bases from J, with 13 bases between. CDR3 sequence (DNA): TGTGCCAGCAGTTTTGCGGGGGCCTTGAATGAGCAGTTCTTC. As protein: CASSFAGALNEQFF.

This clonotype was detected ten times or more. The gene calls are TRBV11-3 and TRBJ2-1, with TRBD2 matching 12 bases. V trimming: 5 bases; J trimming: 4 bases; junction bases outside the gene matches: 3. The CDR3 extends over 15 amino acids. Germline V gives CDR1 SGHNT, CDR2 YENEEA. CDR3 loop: CASSHGLAGYNEQFF. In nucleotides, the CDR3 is TGTGCCAGCAGCCACGGACTAGCGGGATACAATGAGCAGTTCTTC.

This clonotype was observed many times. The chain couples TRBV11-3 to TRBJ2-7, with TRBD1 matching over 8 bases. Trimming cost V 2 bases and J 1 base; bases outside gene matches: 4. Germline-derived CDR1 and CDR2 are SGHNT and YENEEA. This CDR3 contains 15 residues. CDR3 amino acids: CASSLTGGDSYEQYF. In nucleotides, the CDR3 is TGTGCCAGCAGCTTAACAGGGGGAGATTCCTACGAGCAGTACTTC.

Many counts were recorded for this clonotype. This CDR3 reads CASSGRSGANVLTF. Here the CDR3 DNA reads TGTGCCAGCAGTGGGCGCTCTGGGGCCAACGTCCTGACTTTC. J is TRBJ2-6 and V is TRBV28; D call uncertain. This CDR3 has 14 residues. The V end was cut by 5 bases, the J end by 0 bases, with 5 bases between. CDR1 and CDR2 from the germline V gene are MDHEN and SYDVKM.

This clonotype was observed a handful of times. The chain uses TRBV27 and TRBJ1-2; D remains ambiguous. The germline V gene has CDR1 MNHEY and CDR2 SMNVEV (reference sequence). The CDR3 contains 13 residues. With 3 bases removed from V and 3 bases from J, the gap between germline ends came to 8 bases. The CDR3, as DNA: TGTGCCAGCAGTTTGGACGGCCACTATGGCTACACCTTC. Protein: CASSLDGHYGYTF.

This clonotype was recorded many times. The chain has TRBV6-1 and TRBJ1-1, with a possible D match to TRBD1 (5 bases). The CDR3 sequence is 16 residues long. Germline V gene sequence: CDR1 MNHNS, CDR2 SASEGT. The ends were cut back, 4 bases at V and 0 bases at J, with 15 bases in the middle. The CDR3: CASSGGYPTVNTEAFF. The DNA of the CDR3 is TGTGCCAGCAGTGGGGGGTACCCGACGGTGAACACTGAAGCTTTCTTT.

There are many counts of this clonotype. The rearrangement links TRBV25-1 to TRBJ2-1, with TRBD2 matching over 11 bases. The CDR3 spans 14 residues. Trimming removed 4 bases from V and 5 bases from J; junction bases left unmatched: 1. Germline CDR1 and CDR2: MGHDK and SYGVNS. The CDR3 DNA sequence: TGTGCCAGCAGTGTACTAGCGGGGGACAATGAGCAGTTCTTC. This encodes CASSVLAGDNEQFF.

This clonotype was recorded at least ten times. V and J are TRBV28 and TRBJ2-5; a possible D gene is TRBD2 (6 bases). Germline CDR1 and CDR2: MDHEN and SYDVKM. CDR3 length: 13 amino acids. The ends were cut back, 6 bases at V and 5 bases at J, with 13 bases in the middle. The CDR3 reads CASSPAGSETQYF. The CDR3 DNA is TGTGCCAGCAGCCCGGCCGGGAGTGAGACCCAGTACTTC.

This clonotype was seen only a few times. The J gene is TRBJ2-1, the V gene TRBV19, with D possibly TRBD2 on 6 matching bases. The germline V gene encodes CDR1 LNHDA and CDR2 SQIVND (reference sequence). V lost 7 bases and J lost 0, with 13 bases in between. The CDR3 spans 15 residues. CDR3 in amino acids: CASIGSGSSYNEQFF. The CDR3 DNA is TGTGCCAGTATAGGTAGCGGCTCCTCCTACAATGAGCAGTTCTTC.

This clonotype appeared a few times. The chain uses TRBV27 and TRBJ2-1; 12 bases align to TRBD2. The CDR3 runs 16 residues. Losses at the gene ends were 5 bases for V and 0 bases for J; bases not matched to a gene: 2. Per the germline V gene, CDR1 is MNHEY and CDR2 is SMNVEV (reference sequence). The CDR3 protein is CASSMTSGSSYNEQFF. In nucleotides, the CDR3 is TGTGCCAGCAGTATGACTAGCGGGAGCTCCTACAATGAGCAGTTCTTC.

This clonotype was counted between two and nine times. CDR3 sequence: CASSIGDRGDTIYF. CDR3 nucleotide sequence: TGTGCCAGCAGTATTGGGGACCGTGGGGACACCATATATTTT. The chain has TRBV2 and TRBJ1-3, with TRBD1 as a possible D gene (5 bases). The germline V gene has CDR1 SNHLY and CDR2 FYNNEI. CDR3 size: 14 residues. Trimming left V 5 bases short and J 8 bases short, with 16 bases between.

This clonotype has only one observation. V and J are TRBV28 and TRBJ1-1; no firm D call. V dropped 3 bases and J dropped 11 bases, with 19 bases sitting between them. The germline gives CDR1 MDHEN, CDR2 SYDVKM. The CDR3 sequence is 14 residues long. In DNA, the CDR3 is TGTGCCAGCAGTTTTGCCACGGACCGCAAAGTGGCTTTCTTT. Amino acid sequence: CASSFATDRKVAFF.

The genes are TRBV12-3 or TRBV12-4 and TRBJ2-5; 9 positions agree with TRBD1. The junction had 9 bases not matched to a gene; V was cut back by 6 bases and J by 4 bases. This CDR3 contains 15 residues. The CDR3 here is CASSPRQGGAETQYF. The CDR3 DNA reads TGTGCCAGCAGCCCACGACAGGGGGGGGCAGAGACCCAGTACTTC.

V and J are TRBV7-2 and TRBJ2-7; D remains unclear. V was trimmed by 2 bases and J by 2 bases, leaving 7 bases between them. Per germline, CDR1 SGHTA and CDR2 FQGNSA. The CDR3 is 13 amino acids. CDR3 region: CASSLRVAYEQYF. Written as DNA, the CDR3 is TGTGCCAGCAGCTTAAGGGTCGCCTACGAGCAGTACTTC. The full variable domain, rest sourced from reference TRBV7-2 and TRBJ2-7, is GAGVSQSPSNKVTEKGKDVELRCDPISGHTALYWYRQSLGQGLEFLIYFQGNSAPDKSGLPSDRFSAERTGGSVSTLTIQRTQQEDSAVYLCASSLRVAYEQYFGPGTRLTVT.

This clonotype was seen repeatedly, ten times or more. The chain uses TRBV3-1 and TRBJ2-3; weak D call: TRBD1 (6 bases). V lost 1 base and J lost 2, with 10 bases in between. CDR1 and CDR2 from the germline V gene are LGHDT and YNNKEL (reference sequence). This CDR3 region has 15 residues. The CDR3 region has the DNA TGTGCCAGCAGCCAAGGCGCAGGGGACACAGATACGCAGTATTTT. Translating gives CASSQGAGDTDTQYF.